A selection of T cell receptor beta chains follows, all from one sample in a study of blood T cells in healthy people across ages. A single record per CDR3 protein comes from TCRdb applying MiXCR to the 5' RACE reads. The table includes about 730,000 distinct CDR3 sequences, more than 40% detected once. The sample taken for sequencing was blood. The receptors were sampled from a woman aged 60-75 years in good health. CDR3s include the opening cysteine and the closing phenylalanine or tryptophan. The order of the fields is clone size, J gene, V gene, D gene, CDR3 length, CDR3 DNA, CDR3 protein. A D gene is named only where the DNA matches it firmly. Clone size is given for some rows only: seen once, a few or many times, or a class if the clone is expanded.

many TRBJ2-3 TRBV7-9 TRBD1 16 TGTGCCAGCAGCTTTTTCCGGACAGGGAATACAGATACGCAGTATTTT CASSFFRTGNTDTQYF
. TRBJ2-3 TRBV5-1 . 14 TGCGCCAGCAGCTTGAGGCCCGAACCAGATACGCAGTATTTT CASSLRPEPDTQYF
. TRBJ2-1 TRBV29-1 . 10 TGCAGCGTTTCCGGGCCTGAGCAGTTCTTC CSVSGPEQFF
few TRBJ2-7 TRBV11-2 TRBD2 16 TGTGCCAGCAGCTTTAGCCTAGCGGGAGGCACCTACGAGCAGTACTTC CASSFSLAGGTYEQYF
few TRBJ1-1 TRBV7-3 . 13 TGTGCCACCGGGGGGGGGACACTCATTGAAGCTTTCTTT CATGGGTLIEAFF
many TRBJ2-7 TRBV10-2 . 15 TGCGCCAGCAGTGACACCACGAGGGGGGCCTACGAGCAGTACTTC CASSDTTRGAYEQYF
few TRBJ1-2 TRBV20-1 . 11 TGCAGTGCGGCGCGAGAGGATGGCTACACCTTC CSAAREDGYTF
many TRBJ2-7 TRBV5-1 TRBD1 13 TGCGCCAGCAGCGTCCGGGACAGGGGCGAGCAGTACTTC CASSVRDRGEQYF
. TRBJ2-2 TRBV7-9 . 12 TGTGCCAGCAGCATTCGGGAGCGGGAGCTGTTTTTT CASSIRERELFF
once TRBJ2-7 TRBV3-1 TRBD1 14 TGTGCCAGCAGCCGGACAGGGGGCTACGACGAGCAGTACTTC CASSRTGGYDEQYF
. TRBJ1-4 TRBV30 . 12 TGTGCCTGGAGCCGTATGGGGACTAAACTGTTTTTT CAWSRMGTKLFF
. TRBJ2-1 TRBV5-6 . 14 TGTGCCAGCAGCGCCGATTCAGGGTTGGGTGAGCAGTTCTTC CASSADSGLGEQFF
. TRBJ1-1 TRBV11-2 . 15 TGTGCCAGCAGCTTAGATCAATTCCTTGGCGCTGAAGCTTTCTTT CASSLDQFLGAEAFF
. TRBJ1-2 TRBV3-1 TRBD1 12 TGTGCCAGCACCCAGGGGGCGGATGGCTACACCTTC CASTQGADGYTF
few TRBJ2-5 TRBV5-1 . 14 TGCGCCAGCAGCTGTCCCCTCATACAAGAGACCCAGTACTTC CASSCPLIQETQYF
. TRBJ2-2 TRBV3-1 . 16 TGTGCCAGCAGCCAAGTAGTCGGAACGAACACCGGGGAGCTGTTTTTT CASSQVVGTNTGELFF
. TRBJ2-1 TRBV12-3/TRBV12-4 . 13 TGTGCCAGCAGTTTAGTAGCGATCAATGAGCAGTTCTTC CASSLVAINEQFF
. TRBJ1-2 TRBV20-1 . 16 TGCAGTGCTAGAGATCTCCGGGCAGCTACTAACTATGGCTACACCTTC CSARDLRAATNYGYTF
. TRBJ1-5 TRBV6-5 TRBD1 14 TGTGCCAGCAGTAGAGGACAGGAAAATCAGCCCCAGCATTTT CASSRGQENQPQHF
. TRBJ2-5 TRBV12-3/TRBV12-4 . 11 TGTGCCAGCAGCAGGGGGGAGGCCCAGTACTTC CASSRGEAQYF
. TRBJ2-1 TRBV7-9 . 12 TGTGCCAGCAGCCACGAGGGAAATGAGCAGTTCTTC CASSHEGNEQFF
. TRBJ2-5 TRBV9 . 15 TGTGCCAGCAGCCCCCGCGGGACAGACCAAGAGACCCAGTACTTC CASSPRGTDQETQYF
few TRBJ2-7 TRBV7-2 . 13 TGTGCCAGCAGCTTAACATTCTCCTACGAGCAGTACTTC CASSLTFSYEQYF
few TRBJ1-5 TRBV12-3/TRBV12-4 TRBD1 13 TGTGCCAGCAGTCAGGACAGGGCACAGCCCCAGCATTTT CASSQDRAQPQHF
many TRBJ2-5 TRBV7-2 . 15 TGTGCCAGCAGTTATGGAGGGAGCCAGGGAGAGACCCAGTACTTC CASSYGGSQGETQYF
. TRBJ1-1 TRBV4-1 . 16 TGCGCCAGCAGCCCATACAACACGGACATGAACACTGAAGCTTTCTTT CASSPYNTDMNTEAFF
. TRBJ2-5 TRBV10-3 . 11 TGTGCCACGGAGTGGGGAGAGACCCAGTACTTC CATEWGETQYF
few TRBJ1-2 TRBV21-1 . 15 TGTGCCAGCAGCACAACACCCCACGGGAACTATGGCTACACCTTC CASSTTPHGNYGYTF
. TRBJ2-7 TRBV7-8 . 18 TGTGCCAGCAGCTTAATCCGATCGGACGTCACATTCTCCTACGAGCAGTACTTC CASSLIRSDVTFSYEQYF
. TRBJ1-4 TRBV20-1 . 11 TGCAGTGCTAGAGTGGGTGAAAAACTGTTTTTT CSARVGEKLFF
few TRBJ1-1 TRBV6-2/TRBV6-3 . 14 TGTGCCAGCATCGACTCTGGGAGGAACACTGAAGCTTTCTTT CASIDSGRNTEAFF
. TRBJ1-1 TRBV18 . 14 TGTGCCAGCTCGCTTGGGGACCTGGTCACTGAAGCTTTCTTT CASSLGDLVTEAFF
. TRBJ2-6 TRBV4-1 . 18 TGCGCCAGCAGCCAAGCTACAGCGGGCCAATCTGGGGCCAACGTCCTGACTTTC CASSQATAGQSGANVLTF
few TRBJ1-2 TRBV2 . 14 TGTGCCAGCAGTGAAGAGGGTATAAACTATGGCTACACCTTC CASSEEGINYGYTF
. TRBJ2-1 TRBV12-3/TRBV12-4 . 14 TGTGCCAGCAGTTTAGGTGCCGGGGACAATGAGCAGTTCTTC CASSLGAGDNEQFF
few TRBJ1-3 TRBV29-1 . 13 TGCAGCGTTCTGGCACCCTCTGGAAACACCATATATTTT CSVLAPSGNTIYF
. TRBJ2-7 TRBV19 . 12 TGTGCCAGTAGTGGACCGAACTACGAGCAGTACTTC CASSGPNYEQYF
. TRBJ1-1 TRBV12-3/TRBV12-4 . 14 TGTGCCAGCAGTTTTGTTACGGGGTTCGCTGAAGCTTTCTTT CASSFVTGFAEAFF
. TRBJ2-3 TRBV20-1 TRBD2 15 TGCAGTGCTAGCCGGACTAGCGGGGGCTCAGATACGCAGTATTTT CSASRTSGGSDTQYF
few TRBJ1-5 TRBV12-3/TRBV12-4 . 11 TGTGCCAGCAGTTTAAGCGGGCCCCAGCATTTT CASSLSGPQHF
. TRBJ2-7 TRBV5-5 . 11 TGTGCCAGCGAGGGGCGTGGCGAGCAGTACTTC CASEGRGEQYF
. TRBJ2-1 TRBV20-1 . 17 TGCAGTGCTAGAGAGGATTCAGGTCGGGAGCGCTACAATGAGCAGTTCTTC CSAREDSGRERYNEQFF
few TRBJ1-1 TRBV5-1 . 12 TGCGCCAGCAGCTTGGGCAGGGCTGAAGCTTTCTTT CASSLGRAEAFF
few TRBJ1-2 TRBV4-2 . 14 TGTGCCAGCAGCCAAGGGACGGTGACCTATGGCTACACCTTC CASSQGTVTYGYTF
many TRBJ2-5 TRBV4-2 . 14 TGTGCCAGCAGCCAAGATGGGGAAGTAGAGACCCAGTACTTC CASSQDGEVETQYF
many TRBJ2-3 TRBV10-3 TRBD2 16 TGTGCCATCAAAAGGACTAGCGGCCCAAACTTCAGTACGCAGTATTTT CAIKRTSGPNFSTQYF
few TRBJ2-7 TRBV6-5 . 15 TGTGCCAGCAGTCCCCAGGGAACGGCCTACAATGAGCAGTACTTC CASSPQGTAYNEQYF
few TRBJ1-5 TRBV6-2/TRBV6-3 . 13 TGTGCCAGCAGTTATGACTACAATCAGCCCCAGCATTTT CASSYDYNQPQHF
. TRBJ1-1 TRBV24-1 TRBD1 12 TGTGCCACCAGTGATTCAGGGGGTGAAGCTTTCTTT CATSDSGGEAFF
few TRBJ2-5 TRBV13 . 13 TGTGCCAGCAGCTTAGATGTGGCATTTGAGCAGTACTTC CASSLDVAFEQYF
few TRBJ2-5 TRBV18 TRBD2 16 TGTGCCAGCTCACCTCCCGAGGGACTACCCGGGGATACCCAGTACTTC CASSPPEGLPGDTQYF
. TRBJ1-1 TRBV6-2/TRBV6-3 TRBD1 14 TGTGCCAGCAGCCAGGGGGCCCTGAACACTGAAGCTTTCTTT CASSQGALNTEAFF
. TRBJ1-5 TRBV20-1 . 15 TGCAGTGCTAGAGATGAGGTGCGATTCAATCAGCCCCAGCATTTT CSARDEVRFNQPQHF
few TRBJ2-5 TRBV5-1 . 15 TGCGCCAGCGCACCTGGGGGGCGGGGGCAAGAGACCCAGTACTTC CASAPGGRGQETQYF
few TRBJ2-7 TRBV4-2 TRBD2 14 TGTGCCAGCAGCCAAGATGTGGTAGCGGGGGAGCAGTACTTC CASSQDVVAGEQYF
few TRBJ1-5 TRBV9 TRBD1 13 TGTGCCAGCAGCGCCGACAGGGGTGAGCCCCAGCATTTT CASSADRGEPQHF
. TRBJ2-7 TRBV9 TRBD2 15 TGTGCCAGCAGCGTAGATCCTAGCGGGAGAGCCGAGCAGTACTTC CASSVDPSGRAEQYF
few TRBJ1-2 TRBV27 . 12 TGTGCCAGCAGTGCACGGGGAGATGGCTACACCTTC CASSARGDGYTF
. TRBJ2-1 TRBV7-7 TRBD2 15 TGTGCCAGCAGTCTTGGACTAGCGACGCACAATGAGCAGTTCTTC CASSLGLATHNEQFF
. TRBJ2-1 TRBV12-3/TRBV12-4 TRBD1 15 TGTGCCAGCAGTTACAGACAGGGGCGCTTCAATGAGCAGTTCTTC CASSYRQGRFNEQFF